A selection of T cell receptor beta chains follows, all from one sample in a study of T-cell memory formation after mild COVID-19. TCRdb passed the 5' RACE reads through MiXCR, listing each CDR3 protein once. The sample holds about 180,000 distinct CDR3 sequences, less than 20% seen once. The source material was PBMCs or a T cell subset sorted from them (not recorded which). The receptors originated from a man younger than 35 who had mild COVID-19 (a few samples of this study predate the infection). Cell type and time point are not known. CDR3s include the opening cysteine and the closing phenylalanine or tryptophan. The D gene is left open where the match is weak. A clone size is listed for some rows: how often the clone was seen (once, few, many), or a class if it is expanded.

J	length	D	size	V	CDR3	DNA
TRBJ1-5	15	TRBD1	few	TRBV11-2	CASSPGTAFNQPQHF	TGTGCCAGCAGCCCCGGGACAGCCTTCAATCAGCCCCAGCATTTT
TRBJ1-2	14	TRBD1	few	TRBV20-1	CSAPGQGSLSGYTF	TGCAGTGCCCCGGGACAGGGAAGTCTGAGCGGCTACACCTTC
TRBJ2-1	17	TRBD1	few	TRBV7-2	CASSYNRDRGFVSEQFF	TGTGCCAGCAGCTATAACCGGGACAGGGGGTTCGTTAGTGAGCAGTTCTTC
TRBJ1-1	14	TRBD1	-	TRBV7-9	CASSPDRASSEAFF	TGTGCCAGCAGCCCGGACAGGGCTTCATCTGAAGCTTTCTTT
TRBJ2-2	16	TRBD2	-	TRBV7-9	CASSRPAGETTGELFF	TGTGCCAGCAGCCGCCCAGCGGGGGAGACCACCGGGGAGCTGTTTTTT
TRBJ2-7	15	TRBD1	many	TRBV5-1	CASSLGGQGALEQYF	TGCGCCAGCAGCTTGGGGGGGCAGGGGGCCCTCGAGCAGTACTTC
TRBJ1-6	14	-	-	TRBV7-3	CASSLAPAGSPLHF	TGTGCCAGCAGCTTAGCCCCCGCCGGGTCACCCCTCCACTTT
TRBJ2-5	16	TRBD2	-	TRBV7-9	CASSLMPSGELETQYF	TGTGCCAGCAGCTTAATGCCTAGCGGGGAGCTGGAGACCCAGTACTTC
TRBJ1-3	14	-	-	TRBV11-2	CASSLMGSGNTIYF	TGTGCCAGCAGCTTAATGGGCTCTGGAAACACCATATATTTT
TRBJ2-5	14	TRBD1	-	TRBV5-1	CASSMTGLQETQYF	TGCGCCAGCAGCATGACAGGGCTCCAAGAGACCCAGTACTTC
TRBJ1-2	12	-	-	TRBV7-9	CASSLVGGGNSF	-
TRBJ2-3	15	TRBD2	-	TRBV5-1	CASSLSGEYTDTQYF	TGCGCCAGCAGCCTGAGCGGGGAATACACAGATACGCAGTATTTT
TRBJ1-5	13	-	-	TRBV6-5	CASTGFSNQPQHF	TGTGCCAGCACGGGCTTTAGCAATCAGCCCCAGCATTTT
TRBJ1-2	15	-	-	TRBV6-1	CASSEYPGNLGGYTF	TGTGCCAGCAGTGAGTACCCCGGGAACCTCGGGGGCTACACCTTC
TRBJ2-2	13	-	many	TRBV7-8	CASSPQLNRELFF	TGTGCCAGCAGCCCCCAGCTGAATCGGGAGCTGTTTTTT
TRBJ2-3	13	-	few	TRBV24-1	CATSSSHLGTQYF	TGTGCCACCAGTAGTTCCCATTTGGGTACGCAGTATTTT
TRBJ2-5	14	-	few	TRBV4-3	CASSQGPTGETQYF	TGCGCCAGCAGCCAAGGGCCGACGGGAGAGACCCAGTACTTC
TRBJ1-1	13	TRBD1	few	TRBV7-3	CASSSRQGTEAFF	TGTGCCAGCAGCTCCCGACAGGGGACTGAAGCTTTCTTT
TRBJ1-3	12	-	-	TRBV6-2/TRBV6-3	CASVTNGNTIYF	TGTGCCAGCGTGACCAATGGAAACACCATATATTTT
TRBJ2-5	18	TRBD2	few	TRBV4-3	CASSQLAGTSANQETQYF	TGCGCCAGCAGCCAGCTAGCGGGGACTAGCGCGAACCAAGAGACCCAGTACTTC
TRBJ1-2	13	-	-	TRBV5-1	CASSFGDSYGYTF	TGCGCCAGCAGCTTCGGAGACAGCTATGGCTACACCTTC
TRBJ2-4	15	-	-	TRBV7-2	CASSPEGVAKNIQYF	TGTGCCAGCAGCCCCGAGGGGGTGGCCAAAAACATTCAGTACTTC
TRBJ1-1	11	-	-	TRBV6-2/TRBV6-3	CASSYDTEAFF	TGTGCCAGCAGTTACGACACTGAAGCTTTCTTT
TRBJ2-5	13	-	few	TRBV20-1	CSARDHRDETQYF	TGCAGTGCTAGGGACCACCGCGATGAGACCCAGTACTTC
TRBJ1-2	14	TRBD1	-	TRBV20-1	CSATGQAISYGYTF	TGCAGTGCTACGGGACAGGCAATTTCATATGGCTACACCTTC
TRBJ2-4	14	-	few	TRBV5-6	CASSVQGVKNIQYF	TGTGCCAGCAGCGTACAGGGTGTCAAAAACATTCAGTACTTC
TRBJ1-6	14	TRBD1	-	TRBV18	CASSPTGGDSPLHF	TGTGCCAGCTCACCTACAGGGGGTGATTCACCCCTCCACTTT
TRBJ2-3	12	-	-	TRBV29-1	CSVRRAGDTQYF	TGCAGCGTTAGACGGGCTGGGGATACGCAGTATTTT
TRBJ2-4	11	-	-	TRBV5-1	CASSPLAERYF	TGCGCCAGCAGCCCGCTGGCAGAACGGTACTTC
TRBJ2-3	13	-	many	TRBV30	CAWSRGMTDTQYF	TGTGCCTGGAGTCGGGGTATGACAGATACGCAGTATTTT
TRBJ2-3	15	TRBD2	-	TRBV7-2	CASTNQRGGRDTQYF	TGTGCCAGCACCAACCAGCGGGGGGGCCGGGATACGCAGTATTTT
TRBJ2-1	16	TRBD1	-	TRBV5-1	CASSFPGQGSYNEQFF	TGCGCCAGCAGCTTTCCGGGACAGGGTAGTTACAATGAGCAGTTCTTC
TRBJ2-3	16	TRBD2	-	TRBV7-3	CASSKGLAGPTDTQYF	TGTGCCAGCAGCAAAGGGCTAGCGGGGCCCACAGATACGCAGTATTTT
TRBJ1-5	15	-	few	TRBV12-3/TRBV12-4	CASSLPGLVNQPQHF	TGTGCCAGCAGTTTACCAGGGCTTGTCAATCAGCCCCAGCATTTT
TRBJ1-2	13	-	few	TRBV12-3/TRBV12-4	CASTPGLLFGYTF	TGTGCCAGCACCCCGGGCCTTCTTTTCGGCTACACCTTC
TRBJ2-5	11	-	few	TRBV12-3/TRBV12-4	CASTTEGTQYF	TGTGCCAGCACTACGGAGGGGACCCAGTACTTC
TRBJ1-5	15	TRBD1	-	TRBV5-1	CASSSTGTGGQPQHF	TGCGCCAGCAGCAGCACCGGGACAGGGGGACAGCCCCAGCATTTT
TRBJ2-5	16	-	-	TRBV6-2/TRBV6-3	CDSSYERDPRQETQYF	TGTGACAGCAGTTACGAAAGGGATCCGCGGCAAGAGACCCAGTACTTC
TRBJ2-3	12	-	-	TRBV11-2	CASGTNTDTQYF	TGTGCCTCCGGGACAAACACAGATACGCAGTATTTT
TRBJ1-1	15	-	few	TRBV5-1	CASSLKRLGNTEAFF	TGCGCCAGCAGCTTGAAAAGGTTGGGGAACACTGAAGCTTTCTTT
TRBJ1-1	14	-	few	TRBV2	CASTGERWNTEAFF	TGTGCCAGCACGGGCGAAAGATGGAACACTGAAGCTTTCTTT
TRBJ2-5	17	TRBD1	few	TRBV11-2	CASSFGAGGTMRETQYF	TGTGCCAGCAGCTTTGGGGCAGGGGGTACGATGCGGGAGACCCAGTACTTC
TRBJ2-4	14	TRBD1	-	TRBV7-2	CASRQTGGLNIQYF	TGTGCCAGCAGACAAACAGGGGGCTTAAACATTCAGTACTTC
TRBJ1-5	15	TRBD1	-	TRBV27	CASSPTYRGGQPQHF	TGTGCCAGCAGTCCTACCTACAGGGGAGGTCAGCCCCAGCATTTT
TRBJ2-1	16	TRBD2	few	TRBV7-2	CASSTAGGRSYNEQFF	TGTGCCAGCAGCACAGCGGGGGGACGGTCCTACAATGAGCAGTTCTTC
TRBJ2-3	11	-	-	TRBV7-2	CASSSWDTQYF	TGTGCCAGCAGCTCCTGGGATACGCAGTATTTT
TRBJ1-4	14	TRBD1	few	TRBV5-1	CASSPGRTGEKLFF	TGCGCCAGCAGCCCGGGACGGACAGGGGAAAAACTGTTTTTT
TRBJ1-4	14	-	few	TRBV10-3	CAISESATNEKLFF	TGTGCCATCAGTGAGTCAGCAACTAATGAAAAACTGTTTTTT
TRBJ2-7	11	TRBD1	many	TRBV29-1	CSVEDGDSADF	TGCAGCGTTGAAGATGGGGACAGCGCCGACTTC
TRBJ2-3	15	-	few	TRBV3-1	CASSPTVGHTDTQYF	TGTGCCAGCAGTCCGACAGTGGGTCATACAGATACGCAGTATTTT
TRBJ1-6	14	TRBD1	few	TRBV9	CASSGQGGGSPLHF	TGTGCCAGCAGCGGACAGGGCGGGGGATCACCCCTCCACTTT
TRBJ1-6	15	TRBD1	-	TRBV5-1	CASSLVPQGDSPLHF	TGCGCCAGCAGCTTGGTTCCACAGGGGGATTCACCCCTCCACTTT
TRBJ1-2	13	TRBD1	-	TRBV5-6	CASSSQGVYGYTF	TGTGCCAGCAGCTCACAGGGGGTATATGGCTACACCTTC
TRBJ2-1	17	TRBD2	few	TRBV5-1	CASSLLFPSGTYNEQFF	TGCGCCAGCAGCTTGCTTTTCCCTAGCGGAACCTACAATGAGCAGTTCTTC
TRBJ1-2	14	-	few	TRBV20-1	CSAREPGVHYGYTF	TGCAGTGCTAGAGAACCAGGGGTTCACTATGGCTACACCTTC
TRBJ2-2	13	-	-	TRBV6-5	CASRGLFTGELFF	TGTGCCAGCAGAGGACTTTTCACCGGGGAGCTGTTTTTT
TRBJ1-6	15	TRBD1	few	TRBV6-2/TRBV6-3	CASRQRTGPEGTLHF	TGTGCCAGCAGACAACGGACAGGACCCGAGGGGACCCTCCACTTT
TRBJ2-1	16	TRBD2	few	TRBV7-9	CASSLAPLAGANEQFF	TGTGCCAGCAGCTTAGCTCCACTAGCGGGGGCCAATGAGCAGTTCTTC
TRBJ2-3	16	TRBD2	few	TRBV12-3/TRBV12-4	CASSSQKRGGSDTQYF	TGTGCCAGCAGTTCCCAGAAGCGGGGGGGTTCAGATACGCAGTATTTT